These T cell receptor beta chains were read from a single sample in a study of CD8+ T cells in alopecia areata. Sequencing was performed with immunoSEQ multiplex PCR; in TCRdb, only in-frame clones are kept and a portion is missing. The sample contains 150,000 to 200,000 clones, around 50% of which appear only once. The material sequenced was CD8+ T cells sorted from blood, taken at week 24, from a patient treated with tofacitinib. Source of these receptors: a human donor with alopecia areata. The CDR3 runs from the conserved cysteine through the conserved F or W. A D gene is named only where the DNA matches it firmly. Part of the rows lack a size; the others show once, few, many or a class for expanded clones.

>TRBV30|TRBJ1-2|few|-
TGTGCCTGGGACAAAAACTATGGCTACACCTTC
CAWDKNYGYTF
>TRBV27|TRBJ1-6|few|TRBD1
TGTGCCAGCAGATTGGGACAGGGGAATTCACCCCTCCACTTT
CASRLGQGNSPLHF
>TRBV7-2|TRBJ1-2|-|TRBD1
TGTGCCAGCAGCCCGGGGGCAGGGGGGCACTATGGCTACACCTTC
CASSPGAGGHYGYTF
>TRBV9|TRBJ2-4|-|-
TGTGCCAGCAGCGGGAGGATAGGCATTCAGTACTTC
CASSGRIGIQYF
>TRBV5-1|TRBJ2-3|-|-
TGCGCCAGCAGCTTCACAGATACGCAGTATTTT
CASSFTDTQYF
>TRBV10-1|TRBJ2-2|-|-
TGCGCCACCAGCCGGCACGCTACACACACCGGGGAGCTGTTTTTT
CATSRHATHTGELFF
>TRBV30|TRBJ2-3|few|-
TGTGCCTGGAGTGTACTTGGCGTAGATACGCAGTATTTT
CAWSVLGVDTQYF
>TRBV6-5|TRBJ1-1|few|-
TGTGCCAGCCAACCTGATAGGGCGGGAAACACTGAAGCTTTCTTT
CASQPDRAGNTEAFF
>TRBV6-6|TRBJ1-2|few|TRBD1
TGTGCCAGCGAGGGGGCGCATGGCTACACCTTC
CASEGAHGYTF
>TRBV4-1|TRBJ1-1|-|-
TGCGCCAGCAGCCAAGCACAGACGAACACTGAAGCTTTCTTT
CASSQAQTNTEAFF
>TRBV19|TRBJ1-5|-|-
TGTGCCAGTAGTGCCCCCGGGAGCAATCAGCCCCAGCATTTT
CASSAPGSNQPQHF
>TRBV7-9|TRBJ1-2|few|-
TGTGCCAGCAGCTTAGACTTCCAACTCCAGTATGGCTACACCTTC
CASSLDFQLQYGYTF
>TRBV9|TRBJ1-6|-|-
TGTGCCAGCAGCGGTGGGGGGTCCGGTTCACCCCTCCACTTT
CASSGGGSGSPLHF
>TRBV7-9|TRBJ1-4|-|TRBD1
TGTGCCAGCAGCAGGACAGGGGTTGAAAAACTGTTTTTT
CASSRTGVEKLFF
>TRBV5-1|TRBJ2-1|once|-
TGCGCCAGCAGCAGCCGCTTACAGGGAGGTCAGTTCAATGAGCAGTTCTTC
CASSSRLQGGQFNEQFF
>TRBV25-1|TRBJ1-2|-|-
TGTGCCAGCAGAGGGTACGGCTACACCTTC
CASRGYGYTF
>TRBV30|TRBJ1-2|-|-
TGTGCCTGGGGGCCAGGGCCATATGGCTACACCTTC
CAWGPGPYGYTF
>TRBV2|TRBJ2-3|-|-
TGTGCCAGCGACATAATGGGGGCCTCTAGCACAGATACGCAGTATTTT
CASDIMGASSTDTQYF
>TRBV11-2|TRBJ2-7|few|-
TGTGCCAGCAGTTTCCGGGACCTCGGGGGCTACGAGCAGTACTTC
CASSFRDLGGYEQYF
>TRBV25-1|TRBJ1-4|-|-
TGTGCCAGCAGTGGCTCGGCCAGGATTAATGAAAAACTGTTTTTT
CASSGSARINEKLFF
>TRBV2|TRBJ1-2|-|TRBD1
TGTGCCAGCAGAACAGGGGGCTTTGGCTACACCTTC
CASRTGGFGYTF
>TRBV4-1|TRBJ1-1|-|-
TGCGCCAGCAGCCAAGAATCCCCCCCCCGTTTGAACACTGAAGCTTTCTTT
CASSQESPPRLNTEAFF
>TRBV29-1|TRBJ2-7|-|TRBD1
TGCAGCGTACAGGGGGCCCAAACCTACGAGCAGTACTTC
CSVQGAQTYEQYF
>TRBV7-9|TRBJ2-1|few|-
TGTGCCAGCAGCTTCAGCCGAATTTTATACAATGAGCAGTTCTTC
CASSFSRILYNEQFF
>TRBV29-1|TRBJ2-3|few|-
TGCAGCGTTGAAGATCCTATACTGGTCCCGATTGGGGGCACAGATACGCAGTATTTT
CSVEDPILVPIGGTDTQYF
>TRBV7-9|TRBJ2-7|-|TRBD1
TGTGCCAGCAGCCCCTCATTCCGGACAGGGGGCGACGGCTACGAGCAGTACTTC
CASSPSFRTGGDGYEQYF
>TRBV6-5|TRBJ2-5|-|-
TGTGCCAGCAAAGGGCACGGGGCGGAACAAGAGACCCAGTACTTC
CASKGHGAEQETQYF
>TRBV27|TRBJ2-7|-|TRBD1
TGTGCCAGCAGTCGCCTCCAGGGGGCTAACTACGAGCAGTACTTC
CASSRLQGANYEQYF
>TRBV29-1|TRBJ2-1|-|-
TGCAGCGTTGAGGAAACTTACAATGAGCAGTTCTTC
CSVEETYNEQFF
>TRBV5-1|TRBJ2-2|few|-
TGCGCCAGCAGCTTTACCGCATCGCGGGGGCCCATCACCGGGGAGCTGTTTTTT
CASSFTASRGPITGELFF
>TRBV5-1|TRBJ2-7|few|-
TGCGCCAGCAGCTCGGAGGAGTTCTCCTACGAGCAGTACTTC
CASSSEEFSYEQYF
>TRBV4-1|TRBJ2-4|few|-
TGCGCCAGCAGCCAAGAGAGGGACATTCAGTACTTC
CASSQERDIQYF
>TRBV5-1|TRBJ2-1|-|TRBD1
TGCGCCAGCAGCTTGAGGGGACAGGCGTACTCCTACAATGAGCAGTTCTTC
CASSLRGQAYSYNEQFF
>TRBV27|TRBJ1-2|few|-
TGTGCCAGCAGTTTATCGACCGGGTATAGGGATGGCTACACCTTC
CASSLSTGYRDGYTF
>TRBV7-9|TRBJ2-7|few|-
TGTGCCAGCAGCTTTACGGGGACCCCCTACGAGCAGTACTTC
CASSFTGTPYEQYF
>TRBV5-4|TRBJ2-2|-|TRBD2
TGTGCCAGCAGCCCACGGACTAGCGGTAACACCGGGGAGCTGTTTTTT
CASSPRTSGNTGELFF
>TRBV2|TRBJ1-1|few|TRBD1
TGTGCCAGCAGTGAAGCGGGACAGGTGAACACTGAAGCTTTCTTT
CASSEAGQVNTEAFF
>TRBV19|TRBJ1-5|few|TRBD1
TGTGCCAGTAGTATGGGACAGACGAGCGATCAGCCCCAGCATTTT
CASSMGQTSDQPQHF
>TRBV7-9|TRBJ2-5|-|TRBD1
TGTGCCAGCAGATATCACGGGACAGACCAAGAGACCCAGTACTTC
CASRYHGTDQETQYF